These 30 T cell receptor beta chains were all obtained from the same sample, sequenced in a study of blood T cell repertoires in COVID-19. The assay was immunoSEQ multiplex PCR, and TCRdb's table has in-frame clones only and misses some. Of 150,000 to 200,000 clones detected, 80% to 95% appear once; the ten largest clones hold roughly 5%. Sequenced material: peripheral blood. These receptors all stem from a man younger than 45 with COVID-19, enrolled during active disease.

The chain links TRBV10-2 to TRBJ1-1; 10 bases fit TRBD1. Germline V gene lookup returns CDR1 WSHSY and CDR2 SAAADI. The CDR3 is 15 amino acids. J gave up 1 base and V 8 bases, and 7 bases lay outside the gene matches. CDR3 region: CASFDRGLGNTEAFF. CDR3 in DNA: TGCGCCAGCTTTGACAGGGGGCTGGGGAACACTGAAGCTTTCTTT.

The chain has TRBV6-5 and TRBJ2-5, with D maybe TRBD2 (5 bases). The germline gives CDR1 MNHEY, CDR2 SVGAGI. This CDR3 has 14 residues. V lost 0 bases and J 5 bases, leaving 10 bases between the germline ends. The CDR3 DNA follows: TGTGCCAGCAGTTACTCGGAGGTATGGGAGACCCAGTACTTC. This translates into CASSYSEVWETQYF.

The chain recombines TRBV28 with TRBJ1-5; D uncertain. The CDR3 length is 15 residues. Looked up from germline, CDR1 is MDHEN and CDR2 is SYDVKM. Trimming pared 2 bases from V and 0 bases from J, leaving 8 bases between. This chain's CDR3 is CASSLTDYSNQPQHF. DNA for the CDR3: TGTGCCAGCAGTTTAACAGACTATAGCAATCAGCCCCAGCATTTT.

The gene calls are TRBV29-1 and TRBJ2-7; D may be TRBD1 (6 bases). V was pared by 8 bases and J by 1 base, with 12 bases between. The CDR3 contains 12 residues. CDR1 is SQVTM and CDR2 is ANQGSEA in the germline V gene. This CDR3 reads CSYTGISYEQYF. In DNA, the CDR3 is TGCAGCTATACAGGGATTTCCTACGAGCAGTACTTC.

This chain uses TRBV18 with TRBJ1-1; D unresolved. Germline V CDR1 and CDR2: KGHSH, LQKENI. V shed 8 bases and J shed 5 bases, with 9 bases lying between them. CDR3 size: 11 residues. DNA of the CDR3: TGTGCCAGCACCCGCGGTACTGAAGCTTTCTTT. Translated: CASTRGTEAFF. Variable domain in full (rest from reference TRBV18 and TRBJ1-1): NAGVMQNPRHLVRRRGQEARLRCSPMKGHSHVYWYRQLPEEGLKFMVYLQKENIIDESGMPKERFSAEFPKEGPSILRIQQVVRGDSAAYFCASTRGTEAFFGQGTRLTVV.

The chain has TRBV19 and TRBJ1-1; TRBD1 matches 7 bases. V shed 6 bases, J shed 4 bases, and the junction held 11 bases outside the gene matches. This CDR3 spans 15 amino acids. Germline CDR1 LNHDA, CDR2 SQIVND (reference sequence). In DNA, the CDR3 is TGTGCCAGTAGCATCCGAGGGGGCGCGAGCACTGAAGCTTTCTTT. Amino acid sequence: CASSIRGGASTEAFF.

The rearrangement joins TRBV30 to TRBJ2-7, with D perhaps TRBD2 (6 bases). V lost 5 bases and J 3 bases, leaving 14 bases between the germline ends. CDR1 is GTSNPN and CDR2 is SVGIG in the germline V gene (reference sequence). The CDR3 extends over 13 amino acids. The CDR3 loop is CAWHPGTLYEQYF. As DNA, the CDR3 is TGTGCCTGGCACCCCGGGACTCTCTACGAGCAGTACTTC.

The chain uses TRBV7-2 and TRBJ2-1; 14 bases align to TRBD2. The CDR3 loop spans 19 amino acids. V was pared by 4 bases and J by 0 bases, with 8 bases of the junction left unmatched. Germline loops: CDR1 SGHTA, CDR2 FQGNSA. CDR3 region: CASSSGLAGGSGSYNEQFF. CDR3 nucleotides: TGTGCCAGCAGCTCCGGACTAGCGGGAGGATCCGGCTCCTACAATGAGCAGTTCTTC.

The chain joins TRBV4-3 to TRBJ1-1, with D perhaps matching TRBD1 (6 bases). Between the trimmed V and J ends, which lost 8 bases and 4 bases, there was a span of 11 bases. The CDR3 is 12 residues long. Germline-derived CDR1 and CDR2 are LGHNA and YSLEER. The CDR3 here is CASGGGGTEAFF. The CDR3 nucleotides read TGCGCCAGCGGGGGCGGGGGCACTGAAGCTTTCTTT.

V and J are TRBV29-1 and TRBJ2-2; 8 nucleotides align to TRBD2. The CDR3 is 15 amino acids. Germline values: CDR1 SQVTM, CDR2 ANQGSEA. The ends lost 2 bases at V and 3 bases at J; junction bases unmatched: 5. The CDR3 bases are TGCAGCGTTGAATCCGGGGGGGCAGACACCGGGGAGCTGTTTTTT. It specifies CSVESGGADTGELFF.

V and J are TRBV19 and TRBJ1-5; D remains unclear. V lost 1 base, J lost 2 bases, and 12 bases lay in between. This CDR3 region has 16 residues. Germline loops: CDR1 LNHDA, CDR2 SQIVND (reference sequence). The CDR3 DNA reads as TGTGCCAGTAGTATAGCGTGGCGGCAAGGCAATCAGCCCCAGCATTTT. This encodes CASSIAWRQGNQPQHF.

This chain links TRBV6-2 or TRBV6-3 with TRBJ2-3; 7 bases match TRBD2. Germline loops: CDR1 MNHEY, CDR2 SVGEGT. V was clipped by 2 bases and J by 4 bases; unmatched bases: 15. The CDR3 sequence is 18 residues long. CDR3 in amino acids: CASSYDHGERGMADTQYF. As DNA, the CDR3 is TGTGCCAGCAGTTACGATCACGGTGAGCGGGGTATGGCAGATACGCAGTATTTT.

This chain links TRBV7-7 with TRBJ2-1; D uncertain. The CDR3 consists of 13 residues. V gave up 3 bases and J gave up 9 bases, with 12 bases separating them. Germline values: CDR1 SSHAT, CDR2 FNYEAQ (reference sequence). CDR3 coding DNA: TGTGCCAGCAGCTTCTCGAGTAACCGTGAGCAGTTCTTC. As protein: CASSFSSNREQFF. Complete variable domain (other parts from reference TRBV7-7 and TRBJ2-1): GAGVSQSPRYKVTKRGQDVTLRCDPISSHATLYWYQQALGQGPEFLTYFNYEAQPDKSGLPSDRFSAERPEGSISTLTIQRTEQRDSAMYRCASSFSSNREQFFGPGTRLTVL.

V usage is TRBV7-7 and J usage is TRBJ1-1; D not certain. CDR3 size: 15 residues. V lost 5 bases, J lost 1 base, and 14 bases lay in between. CDR1 SSHAT and CDR2 FNYEAQ come from the germline V gene (reference sequence). The CDR3 protein is CASSAVGRENTEAFF. DNA of the CDR3: TGTGCCAGCAGCGCCGTCGGGAGGGAGAACACTGAAGCTTTCTTT.

This clone was observed once. The rearrangement links TRBV2 to TRBJ2-7; D might be TRBD2 (6 bases). Germline lookup yields CDR1 SNHLY and CDR2 FYNNEI. Trimming took 2 bases from V and 4 from J, leaving 6 bases between them. The CDR3 is 12 residues long. For the CDR3, the DNA is TGTGCCAGCAGTGAACTAGCGTACGAGCAGTACTTC. Protein sequence: CASSELAYEQYF. The full variable domain, with the rest looked up from reference TRBV2 and TRBJ2-7, is EPEVTQTPSHQVTQMGQEVILRCVPISNHLYFYWYRQILGQKVEFLVSFYNNEISEKSEIFDDQFSVERPDGSNFTLKIRSTKLEDSAMYFCASSELAYEQYFGPGTRLTVT.

J is TRBJ2-5 and V is TRBV28; 14 positions agree with TRBD2. Germline assignment: CDR1 MDHEN and CDR2 SYDVKM. V lost 5 bases to trimming and J lost 0 bases; unmatched junction nucleotides: 8. The CDR3 loop spans 18 amino acids. CDR3 in amino acids: CASSTSGGLAGDQETQYF. The CDR3 DNA reads as TGTGCCAGCAGTACATCCGGGGGACTAGCGGGGGACCAAGAGACCCAGTACTTC.

The chain couples TRBV29-1 to TRBJ1-5; D call uncertain. This CDR3 has 15 residues. Germline CDR1 reads SQVTM; CDR2 reads ANQGSEA. Trimming cost V 4 bases and J 4 bases, with 17 bases left between them. CDR3 bases: TGCAGCGTTGCTCAATCGGGAGGCGGGAATCAGCCCCAGCATTTT. This translates into CSVAQSGGGNQPQHF. Full variable domain (remainder filled in from reference TRBV29-1 and TRBJ1-5): SAVISQKPSRDICQRGTSLTIQCQVDSQVTMMFWYRQQPGQSLTLIATANQGSEATYESGFVIDKFPISRPNLTFSTLTVSNMSPEDSSIYLCSVAQSGGGNQPQHFGDGTRLSIL.

V and J are TRBV4-1 and TRBJ2-1, with D uncertain. Germline V CDR1 and CDR2: MGHRA, YSYEKL. The CDR3 is made up of 15 amino acids. V shed 0 bases and J shed 4 bases, with 10 bases lying between them. CDR3 in amino acids: CASSQDFEAYNEQFF. Written as DNA, the CDR3 is TGCGCCAGCAGCCAAGATTTTGAAGCGTACAATGAGCAGTTCTTC.

The chain employs TRBV4-2 and TRBJ1-2; the D is unclear. Germline V CDR1 and CDR2: LGHNA, YNFKEQ. The CDR3 consists of 14 residues. V was pared by 1 base and J by 4 bases, with 10 bases between. CDR3 in amino acids: CASSQAAGGYGYTF. The CDR3 DNA reads as TGTGCCAGCAGCCAAGCCGCCGGCGGCTATGGCTACACCTTC.

This clone was counted between two and nine times. The genes are TRBV6-5 and TRBJ1-6; a weak D match, TRBD1 (6 bases). V was clipped by 0 bases and J by 9 bases, with 12 bases between them. Looked up from germline, CDR1 is MNHEY and CDR2 is SVGAGI. CDR3 length equals 15 residues. CDR3 nucleotide sequence: TGTGCCAGCAGTTACTCCTCCAGGGGTAGTTCACCCCTCCACTTT. This encodes CASSYSSRGSSPLHF.

This clone was counted once. The chain carries TRBV5-8 and TRBJ1-4; D not certain. This CDR3 is 12 amino acids long. Germline V gene data show CDR1 as SGHTS and CDR2 as YDEGEE. The germline V and J ends were trimmed by 4 bases and 7 bases, with 8 bases remaining between them. The CDR3 nucleotides read TGTGCCAGCAGCCGCGCCGGTGAAAAACTGTTTTTT. This sequence encodes CASSRAGEKLFF. The full variable domain, its missing parts supplied by reference TRBV5-8 and TRBJ1-4, is EAGVTQSPTHLIKTRGQQATLRCSPISGHTSVYWYQQALGLGLQFLLWYDEGEERNRGNFPPRFSGRQFPNYSSELNVNALELEDSALYLCASSRAGEKLFFGSGTQLSVL.

V gene TRBV7-2 combines with J gene TRBJ2-7, with 7 bases fitting TRBD1. Per germline, CDR1 SGHTA and CDR2 FQGNSA. The CDR3 is made up of 15 amino acids. V was clipped by 5 bases and J by 0 bases; unmatched bases: 7. Here the CDR3 DNA reads TGTGCCAGCAGCATAACCGGACAGGTCTCCTACGAGCAGTACTTC. Its protein is CASSITGQVSYEQYF.

The V and J genes are TRBV7-2 and TRBJ2-3; D uncertain. Germline V gene data show CDR1 as SGHTA and CDR2 as FQGNSA. CDR3 length: 15 residues. The V end was cut by 5 bases, the J end by 0 bases, with 12 bases between. CDR3 sequence reads: CASSPEVVSTDTQYF. The CDR3 DNA is TGTGCCAGCAGCCCAGAGGTGGTTAGCACAGATACGCAGTATTTT.

The chain employs TRBV7-3 and TRBJ2-2; TRBD2 matches 8 bases. Germline V lookup: CDR1 SGHTA, CDR2 FQGTGA. The CDR3 is 16 amino acids. V was clipped by 1 base and J by 3 bases; unmatched bases: 4. CDR3: CASSLIAGRDTGELFF. The CDR3 nucleotides are TGTGCCAGCAGCTTAATAGCGGGAAGGGACACCGGGGAGCTGTTTTTT.

This clone was counted once. The chain has TRBV7-8 and TRBJ2-1; TRBD2 matches 8 bases. J gave up 0 bases and V 1 base, and 11 bases lay outside the gene matches. The CDR3 loop spans 19 amino acids. Germline V lookup: CDR1 SGHVS, CDR2 FQNEAQ. CDR3 sequence: CASSLVLAGSLSSYNEQFF. The CDR3 nucleotides read TGTGCCAGCAGCTTAGTCCTAGCGGGTAGTTTGAGCTCCTACAATGAGCAGTTCTTC.

J is TRBJ2-1 and V is TRBV7-6, with D uncertain. The germline gives CDR1 SGHVS, CDR2 FNYEAQ. The CDR3 consists of 15 residues. Trimming removed 1 base at V and 6 bases at J, with 13 bases between. The CDR3 is CASSLGQPGRNEQFF. The CDR3 bases are TGTGCCAGCAGCTTAGGGCAGCCAGGTCGCAATGAGCAGTTCTTC.

The chain links TRBV28 to TRBJ2-5, with 7 bases aligning to TRBD2. Germline loops: CDR1 MDHEN, CDR2 SYDVKM. Germline trimming cut 4 bases from V and 1 base from J; bases unmatched to any gene: 6. This CDR3 has 15 residues. In DNA, the CDR3 is TGTGCCAGCAGTTCCACTAGCGTCCGCCAAGAGACCCAGTACTTC. This gives the protein CASSSTSVRQETQYF.

The gene calls are TRBV28 and TRBJ2-3, with D possibly matching TRBD1 (7 bases). The CDR3 spans 17 residues. Between the trimmed V and J ends, which lost 7 bases and 5 bases, there was a span of 25 bases. Germline V gene lookup returns CDR1 MDHEN and CDR2 SYDVKM. This CDR3 is CASKNLEGASRGDTQYF. As DNA, the CDR3 is TGTGCCAGCAAAAACCTGGAGGGGGCGTCCCGAGGAGATACGCAGTATTTT.

This rearrangement joins TRBV27 to TRBJ1-2; D call uncertain. The CDR3 runs to 14 residues. The V and J ends lost 0 bases and 0 bases respectively, with 5 bases between them. Germline V lookup: CDR1 MNHEY, CDR2 SMNVEV (reference sequence). CDR3 sequence reads: CASSLSHPNYGYTF. The CDR3 DNA follows: TGTGCCAGCAGTTTATCTCATCCTAACTATGGCTACACCTTC.

This chain connects TRBV3-1 (or the pseudogene TRBV3-2) to TRBJ2-7, with 9 bases that match TRBD1. Germline loops: CDR1 LGHDT, CDR2 YNNKEL (reference sequence). V shed 5 bases and J 4 bases; nucleotides not matched to a gene: 9. The CDR3 length is 15 residues. CDR3 in amino acids: CASSSRDREGYEQYF. In DNA, the CDR3 is TGTGCCAGCAGCTCCCGGGACAGGGAAGGGTACGAGCAGTACTTC.